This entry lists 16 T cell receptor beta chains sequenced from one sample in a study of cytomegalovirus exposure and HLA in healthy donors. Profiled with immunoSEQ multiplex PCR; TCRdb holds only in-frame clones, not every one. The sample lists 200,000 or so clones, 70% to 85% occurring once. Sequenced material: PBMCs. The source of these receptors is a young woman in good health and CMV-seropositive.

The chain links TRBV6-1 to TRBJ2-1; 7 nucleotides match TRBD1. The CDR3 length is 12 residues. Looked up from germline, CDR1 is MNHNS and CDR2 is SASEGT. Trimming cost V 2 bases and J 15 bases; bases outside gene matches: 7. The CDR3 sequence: CASSEPTGHLFF. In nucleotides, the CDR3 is TGTGCCAGCAGTGAACCGACAGGGCATCTGTTCTTC.

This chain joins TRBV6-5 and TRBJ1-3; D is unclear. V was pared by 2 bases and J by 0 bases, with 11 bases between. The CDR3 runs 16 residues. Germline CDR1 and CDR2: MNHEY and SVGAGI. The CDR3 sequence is CASSYPTPGSGNTIYF. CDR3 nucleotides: TGTGCCAGCAGTTACCCTACCCCAGGCTCTGGAAACACCATATATTTT.

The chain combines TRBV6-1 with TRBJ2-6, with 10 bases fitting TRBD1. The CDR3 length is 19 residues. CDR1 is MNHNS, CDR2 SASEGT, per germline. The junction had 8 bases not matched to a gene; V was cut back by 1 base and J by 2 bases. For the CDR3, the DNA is TGTGCCAGCAGTGAAGGAAGGACAGGGGGTTATACTGGGGCCAACGTCCTGACTTTC. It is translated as CASSEGRTGGYTGANVLTF.

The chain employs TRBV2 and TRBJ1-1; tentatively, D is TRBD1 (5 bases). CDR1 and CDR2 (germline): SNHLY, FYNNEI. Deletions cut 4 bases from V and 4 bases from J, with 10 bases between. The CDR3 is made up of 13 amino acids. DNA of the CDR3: TGTGCCAGCAGTGTAGGGGAGGGCACTGAAGCTTTCTTT. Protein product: CASSVGEGTEAFF.

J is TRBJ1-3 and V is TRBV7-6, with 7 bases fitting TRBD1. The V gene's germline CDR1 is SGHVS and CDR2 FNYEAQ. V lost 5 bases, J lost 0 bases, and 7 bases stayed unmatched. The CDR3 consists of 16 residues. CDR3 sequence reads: CASSRRQGLSGNTIYF. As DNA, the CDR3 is TGTGCCAGCAGCCGTAGACAGGGTCTCTCTGGAAACACCATATATTTT.

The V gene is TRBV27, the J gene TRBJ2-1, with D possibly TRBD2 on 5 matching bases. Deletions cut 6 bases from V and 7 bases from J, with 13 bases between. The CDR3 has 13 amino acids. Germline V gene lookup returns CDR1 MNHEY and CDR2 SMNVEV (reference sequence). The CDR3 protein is CASREVGWNEQFF. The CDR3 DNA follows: TGTGCCAGCAGGGAGGTGGGTTGGAATGAGCAGTTCTTC.

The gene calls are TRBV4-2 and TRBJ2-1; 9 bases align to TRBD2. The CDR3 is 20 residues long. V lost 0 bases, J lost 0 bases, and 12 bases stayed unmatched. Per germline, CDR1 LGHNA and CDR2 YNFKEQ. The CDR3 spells CASSQDLPSGTHSSYNEQFF. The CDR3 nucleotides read TGTGCCAGCAGCCAAGATTTGCCTAGCGGGACCCATAGCTCCTACAATGAGCAGTTCTTC.

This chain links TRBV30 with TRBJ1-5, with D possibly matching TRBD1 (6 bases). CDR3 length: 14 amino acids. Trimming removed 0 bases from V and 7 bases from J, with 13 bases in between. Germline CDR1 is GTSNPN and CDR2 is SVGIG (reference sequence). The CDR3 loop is CAWSVPGQWQPQHF. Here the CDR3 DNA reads TGTGCCTGGAGTGTACCGGGACAATGGCAGCCCCAGCATTTT.

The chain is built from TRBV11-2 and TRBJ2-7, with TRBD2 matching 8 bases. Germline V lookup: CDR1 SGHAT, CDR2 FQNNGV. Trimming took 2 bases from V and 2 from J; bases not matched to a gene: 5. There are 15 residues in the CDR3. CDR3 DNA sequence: TGTGCCAGCAGCTTATTCGCGGGGGGCGCCTACGAGCAGTACTTC. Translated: CASSLFAGGAYEQYF.

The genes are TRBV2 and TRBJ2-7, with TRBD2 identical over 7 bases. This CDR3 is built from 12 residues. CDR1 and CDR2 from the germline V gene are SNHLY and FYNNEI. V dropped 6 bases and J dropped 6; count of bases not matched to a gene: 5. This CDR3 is CASRGGVGEQYF. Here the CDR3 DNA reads TGTGCCAGCAGGGGAGGGGTCGGCGAGCAGTACTTC.

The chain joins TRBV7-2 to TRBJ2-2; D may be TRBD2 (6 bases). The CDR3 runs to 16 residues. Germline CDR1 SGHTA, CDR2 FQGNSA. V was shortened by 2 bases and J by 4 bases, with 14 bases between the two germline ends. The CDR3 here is CASSLYRGTSTGELFF. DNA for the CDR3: TGTGCCAGCAGCTTATATCGGGGGACGTCCACCGGGGAGCTGTTTTTT.

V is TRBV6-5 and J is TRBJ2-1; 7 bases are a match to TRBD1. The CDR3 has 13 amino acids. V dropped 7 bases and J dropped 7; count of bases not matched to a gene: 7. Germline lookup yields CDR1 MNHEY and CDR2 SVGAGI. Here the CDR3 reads CASTDPGGNEQFF. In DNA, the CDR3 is TGTGCCAGCACTGACCCAGGGGGAAATGAGCAGTTCTTC.

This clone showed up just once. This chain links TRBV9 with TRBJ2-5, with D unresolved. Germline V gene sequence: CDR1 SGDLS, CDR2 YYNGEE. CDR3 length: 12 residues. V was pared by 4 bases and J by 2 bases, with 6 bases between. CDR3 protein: CASSSSQETQYF. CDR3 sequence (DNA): TGTGCCAGCAGCTCCTCTCAAGAGACCCAGTACTTC.

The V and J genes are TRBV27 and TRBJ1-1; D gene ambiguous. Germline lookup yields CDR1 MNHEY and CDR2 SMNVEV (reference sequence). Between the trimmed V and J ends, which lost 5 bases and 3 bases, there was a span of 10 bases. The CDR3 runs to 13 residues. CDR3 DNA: TGTGCCAGCAGTATTCAGGTAGACACTGAAGCTTTCTTT. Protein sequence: CASSIQVDTEAFF.

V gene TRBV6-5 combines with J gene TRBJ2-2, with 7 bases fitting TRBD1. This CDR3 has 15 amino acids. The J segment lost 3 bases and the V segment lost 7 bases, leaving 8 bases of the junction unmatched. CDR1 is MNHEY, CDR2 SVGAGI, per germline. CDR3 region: CASTPSGQYTGELFF. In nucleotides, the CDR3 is TGTGCCAGCACCCCCTCGGGACAGTACACCGGGGAGCTGTTTTTT.

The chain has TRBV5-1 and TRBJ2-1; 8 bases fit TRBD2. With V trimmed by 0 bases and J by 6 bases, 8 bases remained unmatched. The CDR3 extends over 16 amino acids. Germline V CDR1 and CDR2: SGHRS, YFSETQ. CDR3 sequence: CASSLAGGRIGNEQFF. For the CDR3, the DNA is TGCGCCAGCAGCTTGGCGGGCGGGAGGATAGGCAATGAGCAGTTCTTC.